Listed here is a single T cell receptor (beta chain). Its cognate antigen is unknown. These data belong to a study of T-cell memory formation after mild COVID-19. About the study: TCR clusters largely stayed donor specific. Study-level results: The study detected some responding clones in pre-infection memory, suggesting cross-reactive memory joined.

Germline V gives CDR1 SGHVS, CDR2 FQNEAQ. The CDR3 consists of 18 residues. Trimming took off 4 bases at V and 4 bases at J, with 22 bases between the two ends. A 5'RACE reaction primed in the constant segment made cDNA libraries of TCR alpha and TCR beta, and these carried sample barcodes and UMIs. MiXCR was run by TCRdb on the 5' RACE reads, yielding one entry per CDR3 protein. The table has a few hundred thousand distinct CDR3 sequences, 20% to 25% seen once. Source material: PBMCs or a T cell subset sorted from them (not recorded which). The chain employs TRBV7-8 and TRBJ2-2; D is possibly TRBD2 (5 bases). The source of this sequence is an adult woman who had mild COVID-19 (a few samples of this study predate the infection). Cell type and time point are not known. The CDR3 coding sequence is TGTGCCAGCAGCTCGACGGACTCTATCGGCGGGCTCACCGGGGAGCTGTTTTTT. As protein: CASSSTDSIGGLTGELFF.